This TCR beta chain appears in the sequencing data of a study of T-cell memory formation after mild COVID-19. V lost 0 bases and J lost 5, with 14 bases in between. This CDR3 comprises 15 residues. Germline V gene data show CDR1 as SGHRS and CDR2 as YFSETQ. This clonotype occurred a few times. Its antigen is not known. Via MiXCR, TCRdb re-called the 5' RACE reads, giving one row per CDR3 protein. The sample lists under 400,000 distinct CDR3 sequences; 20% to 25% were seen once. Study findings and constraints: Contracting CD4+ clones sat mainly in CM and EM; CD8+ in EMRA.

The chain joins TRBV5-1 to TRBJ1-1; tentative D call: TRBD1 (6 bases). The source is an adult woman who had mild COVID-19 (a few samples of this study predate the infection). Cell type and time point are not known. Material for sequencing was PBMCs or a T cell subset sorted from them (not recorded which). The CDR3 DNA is TGCGCCAGCAGCTTGGGAGATGACAGGTCAACTGAAGCTTTCTTT. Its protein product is CASSLGDDRSTEAFF.